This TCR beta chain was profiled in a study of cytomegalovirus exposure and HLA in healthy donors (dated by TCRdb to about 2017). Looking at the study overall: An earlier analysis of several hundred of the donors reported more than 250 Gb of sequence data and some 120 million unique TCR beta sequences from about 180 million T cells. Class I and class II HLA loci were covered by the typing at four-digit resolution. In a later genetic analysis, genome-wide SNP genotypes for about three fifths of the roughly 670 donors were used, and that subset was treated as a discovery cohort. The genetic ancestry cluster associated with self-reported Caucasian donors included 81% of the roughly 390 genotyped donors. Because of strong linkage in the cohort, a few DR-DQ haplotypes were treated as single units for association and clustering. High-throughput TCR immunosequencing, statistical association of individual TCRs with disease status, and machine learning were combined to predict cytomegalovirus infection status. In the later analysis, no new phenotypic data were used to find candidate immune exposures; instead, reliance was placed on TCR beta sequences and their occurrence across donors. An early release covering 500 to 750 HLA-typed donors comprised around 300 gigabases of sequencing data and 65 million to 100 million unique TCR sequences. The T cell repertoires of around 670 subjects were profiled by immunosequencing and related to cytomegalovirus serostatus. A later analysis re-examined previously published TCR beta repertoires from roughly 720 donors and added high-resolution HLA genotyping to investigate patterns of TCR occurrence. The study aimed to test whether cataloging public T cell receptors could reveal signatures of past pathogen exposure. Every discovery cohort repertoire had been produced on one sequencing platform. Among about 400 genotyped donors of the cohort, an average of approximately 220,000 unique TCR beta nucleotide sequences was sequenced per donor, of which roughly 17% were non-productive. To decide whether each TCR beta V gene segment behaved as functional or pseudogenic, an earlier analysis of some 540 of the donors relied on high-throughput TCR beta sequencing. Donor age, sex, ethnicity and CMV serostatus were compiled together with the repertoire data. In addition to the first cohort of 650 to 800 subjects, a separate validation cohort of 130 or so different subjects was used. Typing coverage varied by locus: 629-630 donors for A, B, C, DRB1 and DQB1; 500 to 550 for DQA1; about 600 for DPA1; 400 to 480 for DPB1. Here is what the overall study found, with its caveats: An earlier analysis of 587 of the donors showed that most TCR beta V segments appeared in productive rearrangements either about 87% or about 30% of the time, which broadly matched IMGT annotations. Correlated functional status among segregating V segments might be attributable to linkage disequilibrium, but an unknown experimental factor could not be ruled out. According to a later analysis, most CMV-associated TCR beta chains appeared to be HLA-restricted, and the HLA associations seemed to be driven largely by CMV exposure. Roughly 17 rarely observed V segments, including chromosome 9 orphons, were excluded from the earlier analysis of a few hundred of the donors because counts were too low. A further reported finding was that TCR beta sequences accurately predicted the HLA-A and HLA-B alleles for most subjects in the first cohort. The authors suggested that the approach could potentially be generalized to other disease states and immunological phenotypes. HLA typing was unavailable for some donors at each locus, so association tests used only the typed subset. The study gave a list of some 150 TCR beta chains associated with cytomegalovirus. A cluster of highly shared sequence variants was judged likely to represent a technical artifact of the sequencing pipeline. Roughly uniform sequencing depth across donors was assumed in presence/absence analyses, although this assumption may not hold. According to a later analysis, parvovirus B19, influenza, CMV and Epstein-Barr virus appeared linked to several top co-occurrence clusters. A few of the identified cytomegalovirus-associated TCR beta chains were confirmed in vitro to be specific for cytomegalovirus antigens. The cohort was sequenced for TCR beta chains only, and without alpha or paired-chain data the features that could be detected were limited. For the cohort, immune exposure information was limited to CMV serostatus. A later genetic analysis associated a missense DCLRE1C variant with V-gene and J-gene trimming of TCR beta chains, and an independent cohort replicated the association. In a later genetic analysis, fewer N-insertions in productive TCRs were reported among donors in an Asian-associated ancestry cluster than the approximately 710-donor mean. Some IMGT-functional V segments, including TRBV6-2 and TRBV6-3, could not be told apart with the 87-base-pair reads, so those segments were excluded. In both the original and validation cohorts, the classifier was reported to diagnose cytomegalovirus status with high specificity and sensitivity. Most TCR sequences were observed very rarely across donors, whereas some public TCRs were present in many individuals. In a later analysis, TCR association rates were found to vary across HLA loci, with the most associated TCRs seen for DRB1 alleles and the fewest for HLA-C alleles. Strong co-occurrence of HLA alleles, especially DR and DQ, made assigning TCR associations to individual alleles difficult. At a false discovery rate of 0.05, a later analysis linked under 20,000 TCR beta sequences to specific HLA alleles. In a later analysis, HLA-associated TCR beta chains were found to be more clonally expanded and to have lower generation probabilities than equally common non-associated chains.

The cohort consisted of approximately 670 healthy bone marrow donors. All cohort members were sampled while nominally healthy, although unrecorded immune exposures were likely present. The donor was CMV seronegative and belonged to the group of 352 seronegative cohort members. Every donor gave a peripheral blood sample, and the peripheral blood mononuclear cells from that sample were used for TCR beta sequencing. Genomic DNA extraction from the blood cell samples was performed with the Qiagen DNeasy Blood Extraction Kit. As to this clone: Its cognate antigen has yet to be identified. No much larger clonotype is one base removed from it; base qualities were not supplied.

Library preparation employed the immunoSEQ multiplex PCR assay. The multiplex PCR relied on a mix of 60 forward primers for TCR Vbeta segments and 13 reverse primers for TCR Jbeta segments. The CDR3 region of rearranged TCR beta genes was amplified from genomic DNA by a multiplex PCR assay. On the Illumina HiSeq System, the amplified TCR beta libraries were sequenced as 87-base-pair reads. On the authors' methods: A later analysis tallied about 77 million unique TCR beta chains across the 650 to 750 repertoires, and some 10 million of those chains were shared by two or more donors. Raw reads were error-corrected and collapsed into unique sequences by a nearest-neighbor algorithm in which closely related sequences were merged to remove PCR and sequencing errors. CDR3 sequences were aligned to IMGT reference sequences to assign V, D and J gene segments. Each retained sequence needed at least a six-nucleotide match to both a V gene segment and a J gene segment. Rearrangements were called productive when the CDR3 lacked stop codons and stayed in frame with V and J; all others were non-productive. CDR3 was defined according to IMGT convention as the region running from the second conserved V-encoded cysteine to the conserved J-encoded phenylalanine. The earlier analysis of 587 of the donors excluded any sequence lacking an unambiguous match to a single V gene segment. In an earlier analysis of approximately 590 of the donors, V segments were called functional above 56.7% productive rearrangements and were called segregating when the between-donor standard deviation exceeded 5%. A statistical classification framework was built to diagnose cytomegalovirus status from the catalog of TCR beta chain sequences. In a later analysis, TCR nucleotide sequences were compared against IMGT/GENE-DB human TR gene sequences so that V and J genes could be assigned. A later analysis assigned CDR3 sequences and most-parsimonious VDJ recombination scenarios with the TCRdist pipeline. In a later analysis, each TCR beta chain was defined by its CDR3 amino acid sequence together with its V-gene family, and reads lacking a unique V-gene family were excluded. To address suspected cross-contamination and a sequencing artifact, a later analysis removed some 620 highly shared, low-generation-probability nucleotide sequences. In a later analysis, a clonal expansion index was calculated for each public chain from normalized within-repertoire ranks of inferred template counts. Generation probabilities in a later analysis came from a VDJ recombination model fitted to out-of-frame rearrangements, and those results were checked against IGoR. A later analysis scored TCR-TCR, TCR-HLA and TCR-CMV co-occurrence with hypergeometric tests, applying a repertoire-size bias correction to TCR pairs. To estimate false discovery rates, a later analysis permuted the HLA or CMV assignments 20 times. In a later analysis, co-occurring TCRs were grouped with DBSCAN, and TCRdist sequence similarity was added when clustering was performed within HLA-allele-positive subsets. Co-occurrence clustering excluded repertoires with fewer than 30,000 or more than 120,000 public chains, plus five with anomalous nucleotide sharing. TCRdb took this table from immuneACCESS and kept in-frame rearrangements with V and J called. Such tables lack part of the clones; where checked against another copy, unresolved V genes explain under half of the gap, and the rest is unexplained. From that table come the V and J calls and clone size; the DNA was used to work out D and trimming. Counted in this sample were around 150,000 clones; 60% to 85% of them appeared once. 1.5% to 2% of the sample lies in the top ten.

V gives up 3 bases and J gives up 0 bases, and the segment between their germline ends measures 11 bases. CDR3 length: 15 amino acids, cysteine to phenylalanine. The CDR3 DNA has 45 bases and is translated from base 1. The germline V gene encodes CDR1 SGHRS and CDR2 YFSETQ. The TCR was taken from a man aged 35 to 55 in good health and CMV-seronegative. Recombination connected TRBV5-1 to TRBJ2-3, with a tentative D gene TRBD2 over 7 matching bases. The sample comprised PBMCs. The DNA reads TGCGCCAGCAGCTCTGCGGGGGCTAGCACAGATACGCAGTATTTT. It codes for CASSSAGASTDTQYF.